This TCR beta chain originates from a study of human T cells and chemical hapten exposure. Study details: Patients having alopecia areata, totalis or universalis were mostly female. Study-wide results and limits: Controls formed significantly fewer large CDR3 similarity clusters than expanded TCRs did.

Trimming removed 3 bases at V and 7 bases at J, with 11 bases between. There are 14 residues in the CDR3. Germline V gives CDR1 SGDLS, CDR2 YYNGEE. Time point meaning: patch test 1, 2 weeks after DPC sensitization. Treatment meaning: therapeutic diphenylcyclopropenone sensitization with weekly scalp DPC. A word on this clonotype: Its antigen is currently unknown.

TCRdb passed the RACE reads through MiXCR, listing each CDR3 protein once. Among just under 350,000 distinct CDR3 sequences, roughly 6.9% were seen once, and the ten largest hold 8.4%. The clonotype comes from a woman between 18 and 29 years old with alopecia areata. Some clones in this sample may be carry-over from other donors' samples. Source: whole blood, taken in connection with sensitization to the hapten diphenylcyclopropenone (DPC). J is TRBJ1-6 and V is TRBV9; D call uncertain. The CDR3 sequence: CASSESPINSPLHF. Here the CDR3 DNA reads TGTGCCAGCAGCGAGAGCCCAATCAATTCACCCCTCCACTTT.